The rows below give T cell receptor beta chains drawn from one sample of a study of shared clonotypes between healthy human individuals. Sequencing used immunoSEQ multiplex PCR; TCRdb keeps in-frame clones, though not all of them. The table has around 530,000 clones, just over 75% seen once. The source material was PBMCs. The source of these receptors is a woman in her thirties or forties in good health. Some clones in this sample may be carry-over from other donors' samples. Both conserved end residues are part of each CDR3. D genes are given only for firm matches. The size field is filled for only some rows; it gives once, few, many or a size class.

CDR3 protein: CASSVLAGPAYEQYF; CDR3 DNA: TGTGCCAGCAGTGTACTAGCGGGACCTGCCTACGAGCAGTACTTC; V gene: TRBV27; clone size: once; J gene: TRBJ2-7; D gene: TRBD2
CDR3 protein: CSVEDSPVGAEAFF; CDR3 DNA: TGCAGCGTTGAAGATAGCCCCGTAGGGGCTGAAGCTTTCTTT; V gene: TRBV29-1; clone size: NA; J gene: TRBJ1-1; D gene: NA
CDR3 protein: CASSLRVGVYNEQFF; CDR3 DNA: TGCGCCTCCTCCTTGAGGGTGGGCGTTTACAATGAGCAGTTCTTC; V gene: TRBV5-1; clone size: NA; J gene: TRBJ2-1; D gene: NA
CDR3 protein: CASSTGLAGSDEQFF; CDR3 DNA: TGCGCCAGCAGCACGGGACTAGCGGGAAGTGATGAGCAGTTCTTC; V gene: TRBV5-1; clone size: NA; J gene: TRBJ2-1; D gene: TRBD2
CDR3 protein: CASSLEETGGVYGYTF; CDR3 DNA: TGTGCCAGCAGCTTAGAGGAGACAGGGGGGGTCTATGGCTACACCTTC; V gene: TRBV11-2; clone size: NA; J gene: TRBJ1-2; D gene: TRBD1
CDR3 protein: CASSPREYNEQFF; CDR3 DNA: TGTGCCAGTAGTCCTCGTGAATACAATGAGCAGTTCTTC; V gene: TRBV19; clone size: NA; J gene: TRBJ2-1; D gene: NA
CDR3 protein: CASSEGSNEQYF; CDR3 DNA: TGTGCCAGCAGTGAGGGCAGCAACGAGCAGTACTTC; V gene: TRBV28; clone size: few; J gene: TRBJ2-7; D gene: NA
CDR3 protein: CAISEMGSSGGYTF; CDR3 DNA: TGTGCCATCAGTGAGATGGGCTCGTCCGGGGGCTACACCTTC; V gene: TRBV10-3; clone size: NA; J gene: TRBJ1-2; D gene: NA
CDR3 protein: CASSEVRGSRLF; CDR3 DNA: TGTGCCAGCAGTGAGGTGCGCGGGAGTAGGCTCTTC; V gene: TRBV2; clone size: NA; J gene: TRBJ2-1; D gene: TRBD2
CDR3 protein: CASSPRTSGSADTQYF; CDR3 DNA: TGCGCCAGCAGCCCTCGGACTAGCGGGAGTGCAGATACGCAGTATTTT; V gene: TRBV5-1; clone size: few; J gene: TRBJ2-3; D gene: TRBD2
CDR3 protein: CASSPTATETQYF; CDR3 DNA: TGTGCCAGCAGTCCCACAGCCACGGAGACCCAGTACTTC; V gene: TRBV28; clone size: NA; J gene: TRBJ2-5; D gene: NA
CDR3 protein: CASSQVAGDFNEQFF; CDR3 DNA: TGTGCCAGCAGCCAAGTAGCGGGAGATTTCAATGAGCAGTTCTTC; V gene: TRBV4-2; clone size: NA; J gene: TRBJ2-1; D gene: TRBD2
CDR3 protein: CASSQPTSAQETQYF; CDR3 DNA: TGCGCCAGCAGCCAGCCGACTAGCGCACAAGAGACCCAGTACTTC; V gene: TRBV4-1; clone size: NA; J gene: TRBJ2-5; D gene: TRBD2
CDR3 protein: CASSFGRQGEQYF; CDR3 DNA: TGTGCCAGCAGCTTCGGAAGGCAGGGCGAGCAGTACTTC; V gene: TRBV5-8; clone size: NA; J gene: TRBJ2-7; D gene: NA
CDR3 protein: CASSLWGLAAQASYEQYF; CDR3 DNA: TGCGCCAGCAGCTTGTGGGGACTAGCAGCCCAAGCGTCCTACGAGCAGTACTTC; V gene: TRBV5-1; clone size: NA; J gene: TRBJ2-7; D gene: TRBD2
CDR3 protein: CASSLVASRRDEQFF; CDR3 DNA: TGTGCCAGCAGCTTGGTGGCTAGCCGGCGGGATGAGCAGTTCTTC; V gene: TRBV5-5; clone size: NA; J gene: TRBJ2-1; D gene: NA
CDR3 protein: CASSVDANYEQYF; CDR3 DNA: TGTGCCAGCAGCGTCGACGCAAACTACGAGCAGTACTTC; V gene: TRBV9; clone size: NA; J gene: TRBJ2-7; D gene: NA
CDR3 protein: CASSLGPMNVNTEAFF; CDR3 DNA: TGCGCCAGCAGCTTGGGACCGATGAATGTGAACACTGAAGCTTTCTTT; V gene: TRBV5-1; clone size: NA; J gene: TRBJ1-1; D gene: NA
CDR3 protein: CASSDAGRPNEKLFF; CDR3 DNA: TGTGCCAGCAGTGACGCAGGGAGGCCTAATGAAAAACTGTTTTTT; V gene: TRBV25-1; clone size: NA; J gene: TRBJ1-4; D gene: NA
CDR3 protein: CASSYPTGANTGELFF; CDR3 DNA: TGTGCCAGCAGTTACCCGACAGGGGCAAACACCGGGGAGCTGTTTTTT; V gene: TRBV6-6; clone size: NA; J gene: TRBJ2-2; D gene: TRBD1
CDR3 protein: CAWTGGHEQYF; CDR3 DNA: TGTGCCTGGACAGGGGGCCACGAGCAGTACTTC; V gene: TRBV30; clone size: few; J gene: TRBJ2-7; D gene: TRBD1
CDR3 protein: CASRVLAGPGEQFF; CDR3 DNA: TGTGCCAGCAGGGTACTAGCGGGACCAGGAGAGCAGTTCTTC; V gene: TRBV6-1; clone size: NA; J gene: TRBJ2-1; D gene: TRBD2
CDR3 protein: CASSAKGNRNQPQHF; CDR3 DNA: TGTGCCAGCTCAGCAAAGGGAAATCGGAATCAGCCCCAGCATTTT; V gene: TRBV18; clone size: NA; J gene: TRBJ1-5; D gene: NA
CDR3 protein: CASRPPSGRATGELFF; CDR3 DNA: TGTGCCAGCCGACCTCCAAGCGGGAGGGCCACCGGGGAGCTGTTTTTT; V gene: TRBV6-4; clone size: NA; J gene: TRBJ2-2; D gene: TRBD2
CDR3 protein: CAWSLGLMSSGYNEQFF; CDR3 DNA: TGTGCCTGGAGTTTGGGACTCATGAGTAGCGGCTACAATGAGCAGTTCTTC; V gene: TRBV30; clone size: NA; J gene: TRBJ2-1; D gene: NA
CDR3 protein: CASSLSALWRPTDTQYF; CDR3 DNA: TGTGCCAGCAGTTTATCCGCGTTGTGGCGGCCCACAGATACGCAGTATTTT; V gene: TRBV27; clone size: NA; J gene: TRBJ2-3; D gene: NA
CDR3 protein: CASSQSQSSGNTIYF; CDR3 DNA: TGTGCCAGCAGCCAAAGCCAAAGCTCTGGAAACACCATATATTTT; V gene: TRBV4-2; clone size: NA; J gene: TRBJ1-3; D gene: NA
CDR3 protein: CASSDPPGQGHGYGYTF; CDR3 DNA: TGTGCCAGCAGTGACCCTCCAGGACAGGGGCATGGATATGGCTACACCTTC; V gene: TRBV6-4; clone size: few; J gene: TRBJ1-2; D gene: TRBD1